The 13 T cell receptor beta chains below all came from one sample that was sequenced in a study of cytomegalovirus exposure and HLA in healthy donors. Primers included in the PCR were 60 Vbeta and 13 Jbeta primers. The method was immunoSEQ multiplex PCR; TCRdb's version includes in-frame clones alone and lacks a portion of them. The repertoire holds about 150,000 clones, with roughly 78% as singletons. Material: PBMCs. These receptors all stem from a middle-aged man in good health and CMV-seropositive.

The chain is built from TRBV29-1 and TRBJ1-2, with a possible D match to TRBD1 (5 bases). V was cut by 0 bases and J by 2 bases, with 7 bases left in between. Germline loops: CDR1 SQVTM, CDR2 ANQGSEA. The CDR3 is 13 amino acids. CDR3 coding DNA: TGCAGCGTTGAAGATCCAGGGAACTATGGCTACACCTTC. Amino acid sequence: CSVEDPGNYGYTF.

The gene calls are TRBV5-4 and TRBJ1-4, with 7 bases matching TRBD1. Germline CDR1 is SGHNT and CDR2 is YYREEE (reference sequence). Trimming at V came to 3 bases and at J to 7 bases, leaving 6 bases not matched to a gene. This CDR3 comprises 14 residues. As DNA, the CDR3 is TGTGCCAGCAGCTCCCGGGACAGCCTTGAAAAACTGTTTTTT. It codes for CASSSRDSLEKLFF. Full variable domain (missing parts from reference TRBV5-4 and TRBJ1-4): ETGVTQSPTHLIKTRGQQVTLRCSSQSGHNTVSWYQQALGQGPQFIFQYYREEENGRGNFPPRFSGLQFPNYSSELNVNALELDDSALYLCASSSRDSLEKLFFGSGTQLSVL.

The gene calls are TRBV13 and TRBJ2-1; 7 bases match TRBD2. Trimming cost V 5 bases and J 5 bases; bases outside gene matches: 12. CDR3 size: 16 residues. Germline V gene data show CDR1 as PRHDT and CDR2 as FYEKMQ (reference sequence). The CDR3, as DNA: TGTGCCAGCAGCCTCGTCTTACCGGGGGGTCACAATGAGCAGTTCTTC. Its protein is CASSLVLPGGHNEQFF.

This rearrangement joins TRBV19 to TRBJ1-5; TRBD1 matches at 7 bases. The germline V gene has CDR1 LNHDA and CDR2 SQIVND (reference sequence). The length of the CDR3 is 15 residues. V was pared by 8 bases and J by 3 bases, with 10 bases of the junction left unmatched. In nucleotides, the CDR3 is TGTGCCAGTCTGGGCGGGACAGATCTCAATCAGCCCCAGCATTTT. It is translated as CASLGGTDLNQPQHF.

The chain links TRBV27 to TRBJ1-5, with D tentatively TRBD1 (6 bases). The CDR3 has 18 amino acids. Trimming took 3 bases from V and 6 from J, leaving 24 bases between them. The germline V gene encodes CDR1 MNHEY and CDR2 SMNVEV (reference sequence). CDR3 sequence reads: CASSLSLVAGGRGQPQHF. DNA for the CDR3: TGTGCCAGCAGTTTGAGTCTTGTTGCGGGGGGGCGCGGTCAGCCCCAGCATTTT.

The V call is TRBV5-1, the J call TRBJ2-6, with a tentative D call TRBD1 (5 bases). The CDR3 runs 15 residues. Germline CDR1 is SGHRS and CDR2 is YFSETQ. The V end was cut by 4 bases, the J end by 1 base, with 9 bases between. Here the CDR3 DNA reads TGCGCCAGCAGCCCAGGGATTTCTGGGGCCAACGTCCTGACTTTC. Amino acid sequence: CASSPGISGANVLTF.

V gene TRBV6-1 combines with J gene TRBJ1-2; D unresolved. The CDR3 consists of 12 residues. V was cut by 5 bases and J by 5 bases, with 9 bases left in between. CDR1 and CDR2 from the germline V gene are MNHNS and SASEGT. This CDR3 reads CASSLRTYGYTF. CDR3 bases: TGTGCCAGCAGTCTGCGAACGTATGGCTACACCTTC.

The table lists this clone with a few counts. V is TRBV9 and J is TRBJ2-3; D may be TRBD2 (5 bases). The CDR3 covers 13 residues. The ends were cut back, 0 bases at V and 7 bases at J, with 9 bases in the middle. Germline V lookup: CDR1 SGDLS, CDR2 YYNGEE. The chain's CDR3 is CASSVDGGHTQYF. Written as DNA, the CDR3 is TGTGCCAGCAGCGTAGATGGCGGGCATACGCAGTATTTT.

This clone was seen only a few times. DNA of the CDR3: TGTGCCAGCAGCTTGAATTACGGGGTCATCTACGAGCAGTACTTC. Its translation is CASSLNYGVIYEQYF. The genes are TRBV5-6 and TRBJ2-7, with a tentative D call TRBD2 (5 bases). Germline V gene lookup returns CDR1 SGHDT and CDR2 YYEEEE. The CDR3 runs to 15 residues. V shed 1 base and J shed 3 bases, with 14 bases lying between them.

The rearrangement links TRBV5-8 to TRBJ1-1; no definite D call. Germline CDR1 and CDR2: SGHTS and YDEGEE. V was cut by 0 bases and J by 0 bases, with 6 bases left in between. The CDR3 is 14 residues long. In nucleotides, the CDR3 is TGTGCCAGCAGCTTGGAGAGGCTGAACACTGAAGCTTTCTTT. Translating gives CASSLERLNTEAFF. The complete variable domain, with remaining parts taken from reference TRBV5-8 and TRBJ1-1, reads EAGVTQSPTHLIKTRGQQATLRCSPISGHTSVYWYQQALGLGLQFLLWYDEGEERNRGNFPPRFSGRQFPNYSSELNVNALELEDSALYLCASSLERLNTEAFFGQGTRLTVV.

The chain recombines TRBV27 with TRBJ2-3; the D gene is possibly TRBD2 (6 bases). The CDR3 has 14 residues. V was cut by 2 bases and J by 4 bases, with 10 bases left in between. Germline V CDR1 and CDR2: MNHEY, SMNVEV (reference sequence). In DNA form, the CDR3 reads TGTGCCAGCAGTTTAAGTCCGGGGGCAGATACGCAGTATTTT. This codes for CASSLSPGADTQYF.

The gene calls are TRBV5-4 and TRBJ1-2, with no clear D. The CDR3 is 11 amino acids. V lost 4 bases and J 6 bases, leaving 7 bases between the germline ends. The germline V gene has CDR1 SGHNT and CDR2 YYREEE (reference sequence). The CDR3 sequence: CASSPGNGYTF. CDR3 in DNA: TGTGCCAGCAGCCCCGGGAATGGCTACACCTTC.

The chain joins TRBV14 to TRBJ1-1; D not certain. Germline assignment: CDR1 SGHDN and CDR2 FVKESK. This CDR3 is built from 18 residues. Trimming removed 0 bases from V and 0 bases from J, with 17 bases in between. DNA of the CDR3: TGTGCCAGCAGCCAAGATGGGAGCTTCCCCCACCTGAACACTGAAGCTTTCTTT. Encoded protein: CASSQDGSFPHLNTEAFF.